Included here is one T cell receptor beta chain sequence, with context. What it binds is not known. The V gene lost 6 bases and the J gene lost 3 bases, with 13 bases spanning the gap. The CDR3 sequence is 14 residues long. The germline gives CDR1 SGDLS, CDR2 YYNGEE. This specimen comes from a study of cytomegalovirus exposure and HLA in healthy donors. The PCR contained 60 Vbeta and 13 Jbeta primers. Produced via immunoSEQ multiplex PCR; TCRdb's table is partial and in-frame only. The sample holds some 110,000 clones, almost 70% seen once. Study-wide results and caveats: 150 or so TCR beta chains were listed as cytomegalovirus-associated.

The sequence was collected from a man aged 25 to 40 in good health and CMV-seropositive. The source material was PBMCs. The chain employs TRBV9 and TRBJ1-3; D unclear. The CDR3 loop is CASTPRGIGNTIYF. In DNA form, the CDR3 reads TGTGCCAGCACCCCCCGAGGAATTGGAAACACCATATATTTT.